This T cell receptor beta chain was sequenced during a study of siplizumab effects on memory and regulatory T cells (dated by TCRdb to between 2018 and 2021). About the study as a whole: The study examined how the anti-CD2 antibody siplizumab affects alloreactive T-cell subsets in allogeneic mixed lymphocyte reactions built from human PBMCs. Results and caveats for the whole study, not just this receptor: Unstimulated naive T cells appeared to be more diverse than memory T cells, and naive cells seemed to make a substantial contribution to the alloresponse. Among mappable alloreactive CD4+ clones, the Treg-derived fraction averaged nearly 70% with siplizumab versus around 25% in control reactions. Because sequences below about 10^-5 frequency were poorly captured, only a minor fraction of alloreactive clones could be mapped to unstimulated subsets. The cumulative frequency of alloreactive sequences traceable to unstimulated CD4+ memory T cells was significantly reduced by siplizumab. The suppressive function of proliferating Tregs from siplizumab cultures was not functionally confirmed. About 80-96% of proliferating CD4+ or CD8+ clones could not be given a naive or memory phenotype.

Sorted unstimulated T cells and proliferating T cells recovered from mixed lymphocyte reactions were subjected to TCRbeta CDR3 sequencing. Fresh whole blood from fewer than 11 HLA-typed healthy donors was used to isolate PBMCs. The library came from the immunoSEQ multiplex PCR assay. Some 100,000 TCR templates per sample were assayed by the deep sequencing platform. Genomic DNA extracted from sorted T cells was used for TCRbeta CDR3 sequencing. In the source study's methods: Clonal analysis of TCRbeta CDR3 data was done in the R programming language. Unstimulated samples were compared with post-reaction CFSE-low samples to define alloreactive CD4+ and CD8+ clones. Regulatory or non-regulatory origin of alloreactive CD4+ clones was assigned by matching sequences to the sorted unstimulated Treg and non-Treg repertoires. TCRdb took over this immuneACCESS table, retaining in-frame rearrangements with V and J assigned. Such tables are incomplete; in checked studies, under half of the missing clones stem from an unresolved V gene, and the remainder is unexplained. Clonal size and the V and J genes are those of that table, whereas D and trimming came from the DNA. This sample is represented by 100,000 or so clones; 91% of them were singletons. Together, the top ten hold roughly 2.7% of the sample.

Concerning this clone: Its recognized antigen is unknown. Base qualities are not at hand, and no much larger clone is one base apart.

Inclusive of the bounding cysteine and phenylalanine, the CDR3 is 15 residues long. Only CDR3 DNA is held: 45 bases, read in frame from base 1. CDR1 and CDR2 (SGHRS, YFSETQ) derive from the germline V gene. Germline trimming: 0 bases from V, 3 bases from J; junction bases outside gene matches: 4. Sequenced sample: CD4+ T cells sorted from blood. The receptor comes from a human donor in good health. Some clones in this sample may be carry-over from other donors' samples. The chain joins TRBV5-1 to TRBJ2-7, and TRBD1 matches 9 of the central bases. The CDR3 region has the sequence CASSLVGTGNYEQYF. The sequenced DNA is TGCGCCAGCAGCTTGGTGGGGACAGGGAACTACGAGCAGTACTTC.